Below are 2 T cell receptor beta chains sequenced from a single sample in a study of HIV-infected patients and healthy controls. Antiretroviral therapy had run roughly three months, about 14 weeks, before follow-up blood collection. The repertoire came from unfractionated whole blood and reflected all unsorted peripheral T cells. Reverse transcription used about 500 ng RNA and constant-region primers for alpha and beta. Alpha and beta chain libraries were made separately by chain-specific third strand synthesis with multiplexing indices. A single record per CDR3 protein comes from TCRdb applying MiXCR to the 5' RACE reads. Among roughly 18,000 distinct CDR3 sequences listed, 8.5% to 9% were seen once. This specimen was blood, taken during antiretroviral therapy. Receptors originate from an adult with HIV infection.

This clonotype was seen a handful of times. The chain uses TRBV20-1 and TRBJ2-1; 11 bases are shared with TRBD2. This CDR3 is 14 amino acids long. Losses at the gene ends were 5 bases for V and 6 bases for J; bases not matched to a gene: 6. The germline CDR1 and CDR2 sequences are DFQATT and SNEGSKA (reference sequence). Written as DNA, the CDR3 is TGCAGTGCTTCCCTTAGCGGGAGGGCCAATGAGCAGTTCTTC. It codes for CSASLSGRANEQFF.

The rearrangement joins TRBV11-2 to TRBJ2-7; D gene unclear. V lost 0 bases and J lost 6, with 6 bases in between. CDR1 is SGHAT and CDR2 is FQNNGV in the germline V gene. CDR3 length equals 12 residues. The CDR3, as DNA: TGTGCCAGCAGCTTAGAAAGGGCCGAGCAGTACTTC. Encoded protein: CASSLERAEQYF.